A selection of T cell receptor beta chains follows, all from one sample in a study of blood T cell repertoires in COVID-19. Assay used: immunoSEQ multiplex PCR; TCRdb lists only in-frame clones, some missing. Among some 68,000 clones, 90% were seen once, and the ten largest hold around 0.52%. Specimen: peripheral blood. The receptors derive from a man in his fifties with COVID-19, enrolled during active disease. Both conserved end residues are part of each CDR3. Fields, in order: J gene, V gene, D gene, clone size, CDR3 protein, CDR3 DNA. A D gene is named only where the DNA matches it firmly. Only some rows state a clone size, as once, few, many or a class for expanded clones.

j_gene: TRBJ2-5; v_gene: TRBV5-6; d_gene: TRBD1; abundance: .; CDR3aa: CASSRGQGRETQYF; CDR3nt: TGTGCCAGCAGCAGGGGACAGGGAAGGGAGACCCAGTACTTC
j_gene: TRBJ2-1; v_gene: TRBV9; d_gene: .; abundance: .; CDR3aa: CASSPGGRVYEQFF; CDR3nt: TGTGCCAGCAGCCCCGGGGGGCGGGTGTATGAGCAGTTCTTC
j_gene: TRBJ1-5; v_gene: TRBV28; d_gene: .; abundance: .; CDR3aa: CASSPLSGESQPQHF; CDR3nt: TGTGCCAGCAGCCCATTATCAGGGGAGAGTCAGCCCCAGCATTTT
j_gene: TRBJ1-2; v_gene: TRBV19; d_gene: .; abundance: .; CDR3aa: CASSIVVQGAYGYTF; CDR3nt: TGTGCCAGTAGTATAGTCGTCCAGGGCGCCTATGGCTACACCTTC
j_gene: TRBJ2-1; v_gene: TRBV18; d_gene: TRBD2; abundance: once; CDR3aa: CASSPDSGRAVLFF; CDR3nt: TGTGCCAGCTCACCCGATAGCGGGAGGGCCGTTCTGTTCTTC
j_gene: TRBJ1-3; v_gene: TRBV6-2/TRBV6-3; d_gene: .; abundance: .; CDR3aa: CASSPGGSGNTIYF; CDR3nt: TGTGCCAGCAGTCCCGGGGGATCTGGAAACACCATATATTTT
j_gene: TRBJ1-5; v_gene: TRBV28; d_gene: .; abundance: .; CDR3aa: CASSLGGRGNQPQHF; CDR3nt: TGTGCCAGCAGTTTGGGGGGGCGCGGCAATCAGCCCCAGCATTTT
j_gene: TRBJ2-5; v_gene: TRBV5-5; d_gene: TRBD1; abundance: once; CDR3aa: CASSWGDRGKETQYF; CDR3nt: TGTGCCAGCAGCTGGGGGGACAGGGGGAAAGAGACCCAGTACTTC
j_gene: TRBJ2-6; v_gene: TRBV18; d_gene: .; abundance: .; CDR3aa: CASSPSRQIYSGANVLTF; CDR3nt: TGTGCCAGCTCACCATCGAGACAGATCTACTCTGGGGCCAACGTCCTGACTTTC
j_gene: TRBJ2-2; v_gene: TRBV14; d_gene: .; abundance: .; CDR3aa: CASSQGGGHARRLFF; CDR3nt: TGTGCCAGCAGCCAAGGGGGTGGACACGCCCGGCGGCTGTTTTTT
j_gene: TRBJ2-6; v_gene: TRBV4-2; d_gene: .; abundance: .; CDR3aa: CASSPSSGANVLTF; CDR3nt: TGTGCCAGCAGCCCCAGCTCTGGGGCCAACGTCCTGACTTTC
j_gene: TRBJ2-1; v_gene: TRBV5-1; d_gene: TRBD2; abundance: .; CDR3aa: CASSPQLAGGAYNEQFF; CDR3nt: TGCGCCAGCAGCCCACAACTAGCGGGAGGGGCCTACAATGAGCAGTTCTTC
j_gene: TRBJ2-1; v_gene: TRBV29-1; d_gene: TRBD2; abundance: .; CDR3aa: CSVELAGPNSYNEQFF; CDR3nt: TGCAGCGTAGAACTAGCGGGACCTAACTCCTACAATGAGCAGTTCTTC
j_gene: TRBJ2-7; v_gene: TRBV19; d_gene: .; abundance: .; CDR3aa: CASSPSSVPYEQYF; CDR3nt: TGTGCCAGTAGTCCCAGTAGCGTCCCCTACGAGCAGTACTTC
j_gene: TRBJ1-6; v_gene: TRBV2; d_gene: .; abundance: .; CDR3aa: CASSDRGNSPLHF; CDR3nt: TGTGCCAGCAGTGATCGGGGGAACTCACCCCTCCACTTT
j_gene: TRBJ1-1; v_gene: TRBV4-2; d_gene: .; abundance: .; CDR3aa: CASSQDMSNQAFF; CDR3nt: TGTGCCAGCAGCCAAGATATGAGTAACCAAGCTTTCTTT
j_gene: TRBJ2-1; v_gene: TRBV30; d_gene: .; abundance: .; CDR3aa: CAWTRLENEQFF; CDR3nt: TGTGCCTGGACCCGACTAGAGAATGAGCAGTTCTTC
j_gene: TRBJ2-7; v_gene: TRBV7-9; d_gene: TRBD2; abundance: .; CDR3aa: CASTGTSGIPYEQYF; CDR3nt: TGTGCCAGCACAGGCACTAGCGGAATCCCCTACGAGCAGTACTTC
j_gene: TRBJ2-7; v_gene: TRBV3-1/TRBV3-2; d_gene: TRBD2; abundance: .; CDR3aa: CASSPRLADSYEQYF; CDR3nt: TGTGCCAGCAGCCCGCGACTAGCGGATTCCTACGAGCAGTACTTC
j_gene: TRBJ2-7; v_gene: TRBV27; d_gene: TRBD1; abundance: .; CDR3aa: CASRLLVVGTEGEQYF; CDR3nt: TGTGCCAGCAGATTACTAGTAGTGGGGACAGAAGGCGAGCAGTACTTC
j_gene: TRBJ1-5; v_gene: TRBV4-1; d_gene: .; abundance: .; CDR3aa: CASSQDSDWQPQHF; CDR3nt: TGCGCCAGCAGCCAAGATTCGGACTGGCAGCCCCAGCATTTT
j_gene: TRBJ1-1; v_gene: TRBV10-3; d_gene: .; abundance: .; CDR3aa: CATNMALNTEAFF; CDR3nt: TGTGCCACCAACATGGCTTTGAACACTGAAGCTTTCTTT
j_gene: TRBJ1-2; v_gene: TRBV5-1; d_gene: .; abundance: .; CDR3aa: CASSLINSRTNYGYTF; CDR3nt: TGCGCCAGCAGCTTGATTAACAGCCGAACTAACTATGGCTACACCTTC
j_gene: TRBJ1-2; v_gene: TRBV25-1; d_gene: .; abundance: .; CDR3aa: CASSGGLPYGYTF; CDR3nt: TGTGCCAGCAGTGGGGGGCTACCTTATGGCTACACCTTC
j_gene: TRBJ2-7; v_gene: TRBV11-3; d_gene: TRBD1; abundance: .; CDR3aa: CASSLGTGVSEQYF; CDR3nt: TGTGCCAGCAGCTTAGGGACAGGGGTCTCCGAGCAGTACTTC
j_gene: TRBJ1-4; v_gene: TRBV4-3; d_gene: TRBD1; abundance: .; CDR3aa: CASSQDQTGAEKLFF; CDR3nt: TGCGCCAGCAGCCAAGATCAGACAGGGGCGGAAAAACTGTTTTTT
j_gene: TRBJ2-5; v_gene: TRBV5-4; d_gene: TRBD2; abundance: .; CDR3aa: CASSLVAGGAGETQYF; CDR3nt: TGTGCCAGCAGCTTGGTTGCGGGGGGGGCGGGAGAGACCCAGTACTTC
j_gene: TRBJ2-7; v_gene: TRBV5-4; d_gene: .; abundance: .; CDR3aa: CASSSPGDLNGYEQYF; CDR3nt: TGTGCCAGCAGCTCCCCCGGGGACTTGAACGGCTACGAGCAGTACTTC
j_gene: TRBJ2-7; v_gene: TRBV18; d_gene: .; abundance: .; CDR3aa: CASSPQVLGASAYEQYF; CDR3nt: TGTGCCAGCTCACCACAGGTTCTGGGAGCGAGTGCCTACGAGCAGTACTTC
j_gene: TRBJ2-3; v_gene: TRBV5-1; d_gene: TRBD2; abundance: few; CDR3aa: CASSRGGREDTQYF; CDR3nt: TGCGCCAGCAGCCGGGGCGGGAGGGAAGATACGCAGTATTTT
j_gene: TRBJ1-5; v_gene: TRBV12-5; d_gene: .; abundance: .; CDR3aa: CASGLVQGRLSNQPQHF; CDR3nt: TGTGCTAGTGGTTTGGTACAGGGCAGACTCAGCAATCAGCCCCAGCATTTT
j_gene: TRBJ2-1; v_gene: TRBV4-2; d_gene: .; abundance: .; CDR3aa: CASSQAGNEQFF; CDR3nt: TGTGCCAGCAGCCAAGCCGGCAATGAGCAGTTCTTC
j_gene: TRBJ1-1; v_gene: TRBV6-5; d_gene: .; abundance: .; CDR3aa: CASIPVGGMRAFF; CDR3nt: TGTGCCAGCATTCCCGTCGGGGGGATGCGAGCTTTCTTT
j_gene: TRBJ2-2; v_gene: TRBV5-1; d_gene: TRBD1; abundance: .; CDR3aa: CASSRNRGTYTGELFF; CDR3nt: TGCGCCAGCAGCCGTAACAGGGGGACTTACACCGGGGAGCTGTTTTTT
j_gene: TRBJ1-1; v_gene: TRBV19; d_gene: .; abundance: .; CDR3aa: CASTIHGGTVEPWNTEAFF; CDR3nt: TGTGCCAGTACGATACATGGCGGAACCGTAGAACCATGGAACACTGAAGCTTTCTTT
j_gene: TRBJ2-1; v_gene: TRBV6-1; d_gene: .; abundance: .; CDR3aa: CASSERIRGERLYNEQFF; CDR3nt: TGTGCCAGCAGTGAAAGGATTCGAGGAGAAAGGCTCTACAATGAGCAGTTCTTC
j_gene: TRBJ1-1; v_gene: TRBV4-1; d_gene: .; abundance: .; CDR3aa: CASSQAGSGNTEAFF; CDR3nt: TGCGCCAGCAGCCAAGCGGGATCAGGGAACACTGAAGCTTTCTTT
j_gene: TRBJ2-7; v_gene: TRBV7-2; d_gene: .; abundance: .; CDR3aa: CASSSAMGVSSYEQYF; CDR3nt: TGTGCCAGCAGCTCAGCCATGGGCGTAAGTTCCTACGAGCAGTACTTC
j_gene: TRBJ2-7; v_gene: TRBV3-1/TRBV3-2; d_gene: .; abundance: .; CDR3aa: CASSHGDYEQYF; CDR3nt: TGTGCCAGCAGCCACGGGGATTACGAGCAGTACTTC
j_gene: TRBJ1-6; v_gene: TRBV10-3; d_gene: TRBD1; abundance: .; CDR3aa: CAIGGTGTDSPLHF; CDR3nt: TGTGCCATTGGGGGGACAGGGACTGATTCACCCCTCCACTTT
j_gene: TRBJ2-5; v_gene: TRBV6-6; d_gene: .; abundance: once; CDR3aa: CASTRFQSEETQYF; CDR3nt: TGTGCCAGCACTAGATTTCAGTCAGAAGAGACCCAGTACTTC
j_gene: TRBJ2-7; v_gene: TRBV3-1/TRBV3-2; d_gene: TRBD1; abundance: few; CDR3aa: CASSQGRDREKQYF; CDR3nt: TGTGCCAGCAGCCAAGGTAGAGACAGGGAGAAGCAGTACTTC
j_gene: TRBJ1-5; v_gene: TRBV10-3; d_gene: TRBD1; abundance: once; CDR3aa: CAISPTGGSNQPQHF; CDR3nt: TGTGCCATCAGCCCTACAGGGGGGAGCAATCAGCCCCAGCATTTT
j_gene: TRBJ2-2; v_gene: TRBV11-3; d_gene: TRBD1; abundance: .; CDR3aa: CASSQQGAGELFF; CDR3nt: TGTGCCAGCAGCCAACAGGGGGCCGGGGAGCTGTTTTTT
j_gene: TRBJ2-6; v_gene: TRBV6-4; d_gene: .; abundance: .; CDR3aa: CASSESVLTF; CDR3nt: TGTGCCAGCAGTGAGTCGGTCCTGACTTTC
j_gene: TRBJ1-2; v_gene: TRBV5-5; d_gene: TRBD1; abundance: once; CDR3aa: CASSLAPQGGTGYTF; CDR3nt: TGTGCCAGCAGCTTGGCCCCACAGGGGGGGACTGGCTACACCTTC
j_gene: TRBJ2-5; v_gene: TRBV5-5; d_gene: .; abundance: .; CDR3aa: CASSLDDGGAIKTQYF; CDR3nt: TGTGCCAGCAGCTTGGATGACGGAGGGGCGATCAAGACCCAGTACTTC
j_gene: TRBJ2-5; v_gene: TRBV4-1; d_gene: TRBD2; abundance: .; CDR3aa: CASSQVLTSAQETQYF; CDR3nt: TGCGCCAGCAGCCAAGTTTTGACTAGCGCTCAAGAGACCCAGTACTTC
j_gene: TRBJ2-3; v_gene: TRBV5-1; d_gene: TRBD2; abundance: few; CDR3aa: CASSLAYPGGPDTDTQYF; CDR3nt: TGCGCCAGCAGCTTGGCTTACCCGGGAGGGCCCGACACAGATACGCAGTATTTT
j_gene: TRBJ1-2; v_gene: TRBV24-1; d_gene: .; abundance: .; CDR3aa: CATTGRYGYTF; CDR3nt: TGTGCCACCACAGGGCGATATGGCTACACCTTC